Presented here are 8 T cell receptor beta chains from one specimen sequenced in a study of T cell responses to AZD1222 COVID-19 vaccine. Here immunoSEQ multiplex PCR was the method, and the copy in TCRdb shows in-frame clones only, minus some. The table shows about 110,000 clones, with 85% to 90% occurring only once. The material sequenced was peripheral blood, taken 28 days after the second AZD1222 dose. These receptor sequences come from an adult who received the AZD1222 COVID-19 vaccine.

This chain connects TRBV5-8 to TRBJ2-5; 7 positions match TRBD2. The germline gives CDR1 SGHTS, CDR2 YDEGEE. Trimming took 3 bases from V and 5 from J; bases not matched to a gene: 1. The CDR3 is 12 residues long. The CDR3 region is CASSSAGETQYF. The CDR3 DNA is TGTGCCAGCAGCTCAGCGGGGGAGACCCAGTACTTC.

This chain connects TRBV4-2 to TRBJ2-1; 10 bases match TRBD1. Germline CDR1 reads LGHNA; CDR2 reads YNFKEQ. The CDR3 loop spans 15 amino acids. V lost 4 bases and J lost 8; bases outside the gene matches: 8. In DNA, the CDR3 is TGTGCCAGCAGCCCAGGACAGGGGGGTGCCCATGAGCAGTTCTTC. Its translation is CASSPGQGGAHEQFF.

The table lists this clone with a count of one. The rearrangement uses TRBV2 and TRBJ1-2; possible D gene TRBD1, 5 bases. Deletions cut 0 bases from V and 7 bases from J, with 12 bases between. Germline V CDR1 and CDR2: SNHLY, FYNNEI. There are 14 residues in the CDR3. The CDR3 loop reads CASSEARGSFGYTF. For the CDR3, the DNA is TGTGCCAGCAGTGAAGCGCGGGGGTCCTTTGGCTACACCTTC.

This CDR3 reads CASSLTSGVADTQYF. The CDR3 DNA reads TGTGCCAGCAGCTTAACTAGCGGGGTTGCAGATACGCAGTATTTT. The chain employs TRBV7-3 and TRBJ2-3, with 8 bases matching TRBD2. Trimming removed 0 bases from V and 4 bases from J; junction bases left unmatched: 3. This CDR3 has 15 amino acids. CDR1 and CDR2 (germline): SGHTA, FQGTGA.

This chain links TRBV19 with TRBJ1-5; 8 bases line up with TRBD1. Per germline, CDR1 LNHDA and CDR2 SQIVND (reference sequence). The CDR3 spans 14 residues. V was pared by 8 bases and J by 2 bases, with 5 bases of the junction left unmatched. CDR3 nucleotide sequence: TGTGCCAGTGGGGCAGGGGGCGGCAATCAGCCCCAGCATTTT. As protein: CASGAGGGNQPQHF. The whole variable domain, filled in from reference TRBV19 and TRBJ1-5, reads DGGITQSPKYLFRKEGQNVTLSCEQNLNHDAMYWYRQDPGQGLRLIYYSQIVNDFQKGDIAEGYSVSREKKESFPLTVTSAQKNPTAFYLCASGAGGGNQPQHFGDGTRLSIL.

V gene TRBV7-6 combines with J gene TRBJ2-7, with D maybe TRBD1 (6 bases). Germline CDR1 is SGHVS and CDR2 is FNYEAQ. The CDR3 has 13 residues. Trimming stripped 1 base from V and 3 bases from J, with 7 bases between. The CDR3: CASSLGGGYEQYF. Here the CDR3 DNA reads TGTGCCAGCAGCTTAGGAGGGGGCTACGAGCAGTACTTC.

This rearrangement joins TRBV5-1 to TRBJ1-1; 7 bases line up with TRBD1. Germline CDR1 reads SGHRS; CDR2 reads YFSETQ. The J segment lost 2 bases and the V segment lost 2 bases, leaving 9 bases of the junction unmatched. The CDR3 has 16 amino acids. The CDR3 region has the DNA TGCGCCAGCAGCTTAGGTGGAGGGGGCCAAAACACTGAAGCTTTCTTT. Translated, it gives CASSLGGGGQNTEAFF.

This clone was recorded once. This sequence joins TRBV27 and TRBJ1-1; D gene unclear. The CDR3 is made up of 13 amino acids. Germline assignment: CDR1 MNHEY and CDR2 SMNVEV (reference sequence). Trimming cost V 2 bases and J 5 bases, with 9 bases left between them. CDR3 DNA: TGTGCCAGCAGTTTAAAAAGTGTGACTGAAGCTTTCTTT. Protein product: CASSLKSVTEAFF.